The rows below give T cell receptor beta chains drawn from one sample of a study of shared clonotypes between healthy human individuals. Using immunoSEQ multiplex PCR, the repertoire was profiled, and TCRdb retains in-frame clones only, with some absent. The sample carries around 550,000 clones, 90% to 96% recorded once. The specimen was naive CD4+ T cells sorted from blood. The receptor source for this set is a woman aged 25 to 39 in good health. Both conserved end residues are part of each CDR3. A D gene is named only where the DNA matches it firmly. Clone sizes are given selectively: once, few, many, or a class where the clone is expanded.

clone_size cdr3_length j_call v_call d_call cdr3_nt cdr3_aa
. 13 TRBJ1-1 TRBV11-3 . TGTGCCAGCAGCTTTAGTCAGAACACTGAAGCTTTCTTT CASSFSQNTEAFF
. 15 TRBJ2-1 TRBV15 TRBD2 TGTGCCACCAGGGGACTAGCGGCCTCCTACAATGAGCAGTTCTTC CATRGLAASYNEQFF
. 13 TRBJ1-5 TRBV6-1 . TGTGCCAGCAGAGGGCAGCTAAATCAGCCCCAGCATTTT CASRGQLNQPQHF
. 14 TRBJ2-7 TRBV9 . TGTGCCAGCAGCGTAGAGGGCAGGGGATCCGAGCAGTACTTC CASSVEGRGSEQYF
. 16 TRBJ2-4 TRBV10-2 TRBD2 TGCGCCAGCAGTGATGGGACTAGCGGGTACAAAAACATTCAGTACTTC CASSDGTSGYKNIQYF
. 14 TRBJ1-1 TRBV6-4 TRBD1 TGTGCCAGCAGTCCTCAGGGGGGGTCCACTGAAGCTTTCTTT CASSPQGGSTEAFF
. 15 TRBJ2-3 TRBV27 . TGTGCCAGCAGTTTATCCACTTTTGGGACAGATACGCAGTATTTT CASSLSTFGTDTQYF
. 16 TRBJ1-2 TRBV6-5 . TGTGCCAGCAGTTACTCGACAGGCTTGGGATCGGGTGGCTACACCTTC CASSYSTGLGSGGYTF
. 14 TRBJ2-3 TRBV5-1 . TGCGCCAGCAGCCTCAGGGTTCCCCTAAATACGCAGTATTTT CASSLRVPLNTQYF
once 15 TRBJ2-5 TRBV18 TRBD1 TGTGCCAGCTCACCTAAAACGGGACAGCAAGAGACCCAGTACTTC CASSPKTGQQETQYF
. 18 TRBJ2-2 TRBV5-5 . TGTGCCAGCAGCTTGGTAAAGTCGTTGGGCGGCCTTCCCGGGGAGCTGTTTTTT CASSLVKSLGGLPGELFF
once 16 TRBJ2-1 TRBV5-1 TRBD2 TGCGCCAGCAGCTTGGGGGCTAGCGGGCAACTCAATGAGCAGTTCTTC CASSLGASGQLNEQFF
. 18 TRBJ2-5 TRBV19 . TGTGCCAGTAGTATAAGAGGCAGGAGAGGGGGGTACCAAGAGACCCAGTACTTC CASSIRGRRGGYQETQYF
. 17 TRBJ2-1 TRBV29-1 TRBD2 TGCAGCGCACAGGGCCCTAGCGGGAGCCCCCTCGACAATGAGCAGTTCTTC CSAQGPSGSPLDNEQFF
. 13 TRBJ1-2 TRBV18 TRBD1 TGTGCCAGCTCTCTCCAGGGGGACTATGGCTACACCTTC CASSLQGDYGYTF
. 11 TRBJ1-1 TRBV2 . TGTGCCAGCAGTGATCTGAGTGAAGCTTTCTTT CASSDLSEAFF
. 16 TRBJ2-1 TRBV5-1 . TGCGCCAGCAGCTTTTCGCGGAGGAGCTCCTACAATGAGCAGTTCTTC CASSFSRRSSYNEQFF
. 19 TRBJ2-1 TRBV1 . TGCACCAGCAGCCAAGATAATCGGGGGCCCTATCAGAGTATGAATGAGCAGTTCTTC CTSSQDNRGPYQSMNEQFF
. 13 TRBJ2-7 TRBV6-9 . TGTGCCAGGGGGTTTGGGGGAACAAACGAGCAGTACTTC CARGFGGTNEQYF
. 17 TRBJ2-1 TRBV5-1 TRBD2 TGCGCCAGCAGCCCTCAAATTACTAGCGGGGTGTACAATGAGCAGTTCTTC CASSPQITSGVYNEQFF
. 16 TRBJ2-2 TRBV2 TRBD2 TGTGCCAGCAGTGTGGAGACTAGCGCCAACACCGGGGAGCTGTTTTTT CASSVETSANTGELFF
. 15 TRBJ1-3 TRBV18 . TGTGCCAGCTCACCGAGGGGGGTTGCTGGAAACACCATATATTTT CASSPRGVAGNTIYF
once 14 TRBJ2-7 TRBV28 . TGTGCCAGCAGTTTAGGGGACGGATCTTACGAGCAGTACTTC CASSLGDGSYEQYF
. 15 TRBJ1-4 TRBV28 TRBD1 TGTGCCAGCAGTTTATCGGGACAGGGTTTAGAAAAACTGTTTTTT CASSLSGQGLEKLFF
. 16 TRBJ2-1 TRBV28 TRBD2 TGTGCCAGCAGTAGTAAACTAGCGGAAAACTACAATGAGCAGTTCTTC CASSSKLAENYNEQFF
once 18 TRBJ2-6 TRBV10-1 . TGCGCCAGCAGTGAAGCCCCGGGCGGAGGCTCTGGGGCCAACGTCCTGACTTTC CASSEAPGGGSGANVLTF
. 18 TRBJ2-2 TRBV4-1 TRBD2 TGCGCCAGCAGCCTTAGAAGTCTAGCGGACCTGGGCACCGGGGAGCTGTTTTTT CASSLRSLADLGTGELFF
. 14 TRBJ2-7 TRBV27 . TGTGCCAGCACCAGCGGACCCAGCTCCTACGAGCAGTACTTC CASTSGPSSYEQYF
. 15 TRBJ2-1 TRBV11-2 . TGTGCCAGCAGCTCGGGGTGGAGCTCCTACAATGAGCAGTTCTTC CASSSGWSSYNEQFF
once 15 TRBJ1-6 TRBV7-3 . TGTGCCAGCAGCCCCCTGCAGGAAATTAATTCACCCCTCCACTTT CASSPLQEINSPLHF
. 13 TRBJ1-1 TRBV28 . TGTGCCAGCAGTTTCCACTTACAGGGTGAAGCTTTCTTT CASSFHLQGEAFF
. 13 TRBJ1-1 TRBV2 . TGTGCCAGCAGTGAGTTACTGGGGACTGAAGCTTTCTTT CASSELLGTEAFF
. 12 TRBJ1-1 TRBV19 . TGTGCCAGTAGTGAGGACTACACTGAAGCTTTCTTT CASSEDYTEAFF
once 14 TRBJ2-3 TRBV5-6 . TGTGCCAGCAGCTTGGTAGAGGGTGCAGATACGCAGTATTTT CASSLVEGADTQYF
. 15 TRBJ1-2 TRBV2 . TGTGCCAGCAGGGGGGGACAAGGAGTTTCCTATGGCTACACCTTC CASRGGQGVSYGYTF
. 14 TRBJ1-4 TRBV18 . TGTGCCAGCTCACCGGGGGCAACTAATGAAAAACTGTTTTTT CASSPGATNEKLFF
. 14 TRBJ1-1 TRBV5-1 TRBD1 TGCGCCAGCAGCAAATGGGAGACAGGGACTGAAGCTTTCTTT CASSKWETGTEAFF
. 15 TRBJ2-1 TRBV9 . TGTGCCAGCAGCGTAGGCCCTAGCGACTACAATGAGCAGTTCTTC CASSVGPSDYNEQFF
once 14 TRBJ2-7 TRBV28 . TGTGCCAGCAGCTCCATACAGGCCCCCTACGAGCAGTACTTC CASSSIQAPYEQYF
. 14 TRBJ1-2 TRBV1 . TGCACCAGCAGCCTGTGGGGACACCGTTATGGCTACACCTTC CTSSLWGHRYGYTF
. 15 TRBJ2-2 TRBV11-2 TRBD2 TGTGCCAGCAGCTTAGGTCCAGGGAGGGCCGGGGAGCTGTTTTTT CASSLGPGRAGELFF
. 15 TRBJ2-7 TRBV5-6 . TGTGCCAGCAGCTTGGTTGACAGGACTTCCGCCGAGCAGTACTTC CASSLVDRTSAEQYF
. 15 TRBJ2-2 TRBV28 TRBD2 TGTGCCAGCAGTTTATCGGCTAGCGGGAGCGGGGAGCTGTTTTTT CASSLSASGSGELFF
. 14 TRBJ1-6 TRBV28 TRBD1 TGTGCCAGCAGTTTCGGGACAGTCGATTCACCCCTCCACTTT CASSFGTVDSPLHF
. 12 TRBJ2-2 TRBV18 . TGTGCCAGCTCACAACAGGGCCGGGAGCTGTTTTTT CASSQQGRELFF
. 11 TRBJ2-4 TRBV20-1 . TGCAGTGCTAGAGTGGAAAACATTCAGTACTTC CSARVENIQYF
. 14 TRBJ1-1 TRBV7-2 . TGTGCCAGCAGCTTATCCAGGGCGAACACTGAAGCTTTCTTT CASSLSRANTEAFF